Listed here are 9 T cell receptor beta chains from one sample, sequenced in a study of low-dose radiotherapy and immunotherapy resistance in tumors. The sample's time point: before trial treatment. Primers used for first-strand cDNA, a TRAV- and TRBV-specific set, covered both alpha and beta chains. For amplifying TCRs, the PCR ran for approximately 18 cycles with Phusion, which was used together with a constant-region primer and the adapter on the V primers. TCRdb re-derived calls from the reads in MiXCR, one entry per CDR3 protein. The repertoire has 85,000 to 95,000 distinct CDR3 sequences, roughly 9% of them found once; the top ten carry about 1%. Sequencing used PBMCs, obtained before treatment. The receptors were gathered from a male donor with prostate cancer.

The V gene is TRBV19, the J gene TRBJ1-5; D gene unclear. The CDR3 length is 15 residues. Deletions cut 3 bases from V and 7 bases from J, with 16 bases between. The germline CDR1 and CDR2 sequences are LNHDA and SQIVND (reference sequence). CDR3 sequence reads: CASSMVEVTGQPQHF. CDR3 in DNA: TGTGCCAGTAGTATGGTTGAGGTTACGGGCCAGCCCCAGCATTTT.

This clonotype was detected many times. J is TRBJ2-5 and V is TRBV12-3 or TRBV12-4; TRBD1 is a possible D gene (5 bases). The CDR3 sequence is 12 residues long. V lost 5 bases to trimming and J lost 5 bases, with 9 bases between them. CDR3 nucleotide sequence: TGTGCCAGCAGTAGACAGCCCGAGACCCAGTACTTC. Encoded protein: CASSRQPETQYF.

This clonotype occurred many times. The rearrangement joins TRBV7-3 to TRBJ2-6; D gene uncertain. Germline V lookup: CDR1 SGHTA, CDR2 FQGTGA. The ends were cut back, 5 bases at V and 0 bases at J, with 5 bases in the middle. The CDR3 consists of 14 residues. CDR3 residues: CASSPVSGANVLTF. CDR3 in DNA: TGTGCCAGCAGCCCCGTCTCTGGGGCCAACGTCCTGACTTTC.

At least ten counts were recorded for this clonotype. The chain is built from TRBV29-1 and TRBJ2-3; D is uncertain. From germline, CDR1 is SQVTM and CDR2 ANQGSEA. Between the trimmed V and J ends, which lost 2 bases and 3 bases, there was a span of 15 bases. The CDR3 extends over 15 amino acids. The CDR3 coding sequence is TGCAGCGTTGAACTTCAGGCTACCAGGACAGATACGCAGTATTTT. Translated: CSVELQATRTDTQYF.

This clonotype was seen repeatedly, ten times or more. The V and J genes are TRBV6-1 and TRBJ2-7, with TRBD2 identical over 11 bases. The CDR3 length is 17 residues. The V and J ends lost 5 bases and 3 bases, in that order; junction bases with no gene match: 12. CDR1 is MNHNS and CDR2 is SASEGT in the germline V gene. In DNA, the CDR3 is TGTGCCAGCAGTCGCGGGACTAGCGGCCCAGTAGGCTACGAGCAGTACTTC. As protein: CASSRGTSGPVGYEQYF.

DNA for the CDR3: TGTGCCAGCAGCTTAGCTCGAACAGGGGACTACTACGAGCAGTACTTC. Translating gives CASSLARTGDYYEQYF. The chain recombines TRBV7-9 with TRBJ2-7; D may match TRBD1 or TRBD2 (7 bases each). V lost 0 bases and J 3 bases, leaving 15 bases between the germline ends. Germline V CDR1 and CDR2: SEHNR, FQNEAQ (reference sequence). The CDR3 totals 16 residues.

This clonotype appeared many times. This chain links TRBV2 with TRBJ2-4, with 10 bases fitting TRBD2. The CDR3 spans 16 residues. CDR1 SNHLY and CDR2 FYNNEI come from the germline V gene. The trim removed 0 bases at V and 4 bases at J, leaving 3 bases unmatched. In DNA, the CDR3 is TGTGCCAGCAGTGAAGCGCGACTAGCGGGTAAAAACATTCAGTACTTC. Protein: CASSEARLAGKNIQYF.

This clonotype was recorded at least ten times. The junction departs from germline at one end; a sequencing error may be responsible. V gene TRBV5-1 combines with J gene TRBJ2-1; the match to TRBD2 covers 7 bases. CDR3 length: 15 residues. The V gene's germline CDR1 is SGHRS and CDR2 YFSETQ. The CDR3 sequence is CASSLSGISYNEQFF. The CDR3 DNA reads as TGTGCCAGCAGTCTGAGCGGGATATCCTACAATGAGCAGTTCTTC.

In the case of this clonotype: A read error is possible here, since a much larger clone lies one base away. The DNA of the CDR3 is TGCTGTGCTAGCGGGAGGGCGAAGGTCGGGGAGCTGTTTTTT. Amino acid sequence: CCASGRAKVGELFF. The V and J genes are TRBV20-1 and TRBJ2-2, with 12 bases that match TRBD2. Germline values: CDR1 DFQATT, CDR2 SNEGSKA (reference sequence). This CDR3 is built from 14 residues.